This T cell receptor beta chain comes out of a study of blood T cell repertoires in COVID-19. Whole-study context: Italy, Spain and the United States were the sources of the convalescent and acute COVID-19 samples. Sources were T cells, B-cell-depleted T cells, or PBMCs; the material itself was cDNA or gDNA.

Per the study methods: How many nucleated cells were present was estimated from reference gene primer amplification. Profiling relied on immunoSEQ multiplex PCR, and the TCRdb table lists in-frame clones only, not all of them. V and J calls plus clone size are reproduced from that table; the DNA served to infer D and trimming. The sample yields 180,000 or so clones, roughly 82% seen once. Germline CDR1 and CDR2: LNHDA and SQIVND (reference sequence). CDR3 length: 15 residues. V shed 6 bases and J shed 9 bases, with 18 bases lying between them. All enrollees were about 18 to 89 years old and from 20 to 25 US areas.

The V and J genes are TRBV19 and TRBJ1-6; D possibly corresponds to TRBD1 (6 bases). What was sequenced was PBMCs or T cells enriched from blood (not recorded which). The source of this sequence is a man aged 35-49 years with acute COVID-19. The CDR3 region has the DNA TGTGCCAGTAGGGATCGGGACAATCGAGCTTCACCCCTCCACTTT. This sequence encodes CASRDRDNRASPLHF.